Following are 26 T cell receptor beta chains from one sample sequenced in a study of identical twins. MiXCR, applied by TCRdb to the 5' RACE reads, yields one record per CDR3 protein. This sample has about 690,000 distinct CDR3 sequences, with roughly 6.2% found just once. Sequencing used naive T cells sorted from blood. These receptors originate from a man aged 18 to 29 in good health.

The J gene is TRBJ1-5, the V gene TRBV6-2 or TRBV6-3; unclear D gene. This CDR3 is 15 amino acids long. Germline V gene lookup returns CDR1 MNHEY and CDR2 SVGEGT. V lost 7 bases, J lost 0 bases, and 13 bases lay in between. The CDR3 loop is CASILRPYSNQPQHF. The CDR3 region has the DNA TGTGCCAGCATATTGAGGCCATATAGCAATCAGCCCCAGCATTTT.

This clonotype was found many times. The V and J genes are TRBV12-3 or TRBV12-4 and TRBJ2-1; possibly TRBD1 for D (6 bases). The CDR3 length is 16 residues. V was shortened by 5 bases and J by 2 bases, with 16 bases between the two germline ends. The CDR3 region has the DNA TGTGCCAGCAGTCCACCCCAGGGGCTTACCTACAATGAGCAGTTCTTC. This encodes CASSPPQGLTYNEQFF.

This clonotype was picked up many times. The genes are TRBV20-1 and TRBJ2-3; 7 bases fit TRBD2. CDR1 and CDR2 (germline): DFQATT, SNEGSKA (reference sequence). Trimming took 6 bases from V and 1 from J; bases not matched to a gene: 10. CDR3 length equals 15 residues. The DNA of the CDR3 is TGCAGTGCAAGCAGACTAGCCCATGGCACAGATACGCAGTATTTT. It translates to CSASRLAHGTDTQYF.

The sample holds many counts of this clonotype. The CDR3 DNA sequence: TGTGCCAGCAGTTTCCCTCGGGAGGGCCGGGGTAATGAGCAGTTCTTC. This gives the protein CASSFPREGRGNEQFF. V and J are TRBV12-3 or TRBV12-4 and TRBJ2-1; 8 positions match TRBD2. V shed 3 bases and J 7 bases; nucleotides not matched to a gene: 11. The CDR3 loop spans 16 amino acids.

This clonotype was observed a handful of times. In DNA form, the CDR3 reads TGCAGCGCTGAGTACGCGGACATTCAGTACTTC. It translates to CSAEYADIQYF. The chain links TRBV29-1 to TRBJ2-4, with unresolved D. The CDR3 spans 11 residues. CDR1 is SQVTM, CDR2 ANQGSEA, per germline. V gave up 7 bases and J gave up 8 bases, with 12 bases separating them.

This clonotype was picked up many times. The chain links TRBV12-3 or TRBV12-4 to TRBJ1-1; the D is unclear. V lost 3 bases and J lost 11, with 10 bases in between. This CDR3 region has 11 residues. Here the CDR3 reads CASSLIFGAFF. In DNA, the CDR3 is TGTGCCAGCAGTTTGATCTTCGGGGCTTTCTTT.

Ten or more counts support this clonotype. This rearrangement joins TRBV21-1 to TRBJ2-7; no check of the table's D call, TRBD1, against the DNA was made. TRBV21-1 is termed a pseudogene. This CDR3 comprises 13 residues. The CDR3 coding sequence is TGTGCCAGACAGAGGTACCGGGCCTACGAGCAGTACTTC. The encoded protein is CARQRYRAYEQYF.

There are a few counts of this clonotype. This rearrangement joins TRBV5-1 to TRBJ1-2; D is unresolved. The CDR3 has 13 residues. Looked up from germline, CDR1 is SGHRS and CDR2 is YFSETQ. Trimming shortened V by 1 base and J by 6 bases, and 10 bases separated the two germline ends. CDR3 sequence (DNA): TGCGCCAGCAGCTTGATGCAGGAGGATGGCTACACCTTC. It yields the protein CASSLMQEDGYTF.

This clonotype was counted many times. The CDR3 DNA is TGCAGCGTTGAAGACGACTACGAGCAGTACTTC. This sequence encodes CSVEDDYEQYF. The J gene is TRBJ2-7, the V gene TRBV29-1; D uncertain. CDR1 and CDR2 from the germline V gene are SQVTM and ANQGSEA. The CDR3 is made up of 11 amino acids. V dropped 0 bases and J dropped 3 bases, with 3 bases sitting between them.

The V and J genes are TRBV10-3 and TRBJ2-1, with 9 bases fitting TRBD1. The CDR3 extends over 14 amino acids. Germline CDR1 ENHRY, CDR2 SYGVKD. V shed 4 bases and J 7 bases; nucleotides not matched to a gene: 5. In DNA form, the CDR3 reads TGTGCCATCAGTGGCGACAGGGGGGGTAATGAGCAGTTCTTC. Its protein is CAISGDRGGNEQFF.

This clonotype appeared many times. CDR3 nucleotides: TGCAGTGCTAGTGATACGGGGCCCATAGATTCACCCCTCCACTTT. The encoded protein is CSASDTGPIDSPLHF. The chain carries TRBV20-1 and TRBJ1-6, with D possibly matching TRBD1 (5 bases). The CDR3 consists of 15 residues. With 3 bases removed from V and 8 bases from J, the gap between germline ends came to 17 bases. Germline V CDR1 and CDR2: DFQATT, SNEGSKA (reference sequence).

This clonotype was detected only a few times. The chain recombines TRBV5-1 with TRBJ2-7; D possibly corresponds to TRBD1 (5 bases). CDR1 is SGHRS and CDR2 is YFSETQ in the germline V gene. The V gene lost 0 bases and the J gene lost 2 bases, with 12 bases spanning the gap. The length of the CDR3 is 15 residues. The CDR3 nucleotides are TGCGCCAGCAGCTTGGGATCAGGGTCTACCTACGAGCAGTACTTC. Translation gives CASSLGSGSTYEQYF.

The chain uses TRBV20-1 and TRBJ1-1, with D possibly being TRBD1 (5 bases). The V gene lost 5 bases and the J gene lost 3 bases, with 16 bases spanning the gap. CDR3 length equals 14 residues. The germline V gene encodes CDR1 DFQATT and CDR2 SNEGSKA (reference sequence). CDR3 sequence (DNA): TGCAGTGCTTCGGAACAGGAGGCTTACACTGAAGCTTTCTTT. Its translation: CSASEQEAYTEAFF.

This clonotype has ten or more counts. The chain joins TRBV4-1 to TRBJ1-2, with a possible D match to TRBD1 (5 bases). V dropped 0 bases and J dropped 0 bases, with 14 bases sitting between them. This CDR3 has 17 residues. CDR1 is MGHRA, CDR2 YSYEKL, per germline. CDR3 region: CASSQEGEETSNYGYTF. In DNA, the CDR3 is TGCGCCAGCAGCCAAGAGGGGGAAGAAACCTCTAACTATGGCTACACCTTC.

This clonotype has only a few counts. The chain employs TRBV7-8 and TRBJ2-4; unclear D gene. This CDR3 is built from 16 residues. Per germline, CDR1 SGHVS and CDR2 FQNEAQ. The V and J ends lost 1 base and 4 bases respectively, with 14 bases between them. The CDR3 is CASSLVPGPTKNIQYF. The CDR3 nucleotides read TGTGCCAGCAGCTTAGTTCCTGGACCGACGAAAAACATTCAGTACTTC.

This clonotype occurred a few times. This chain links TRBV9 with TRBJ2-5; 7 positions match TRBD2. V dropped 0 bases and J dropped 2; count of bases not matched to a gene: 7. The CDR3 sequence is 16 residues long. Germline-derived CDR1 and CDR2 are SGDLS and YYNGEE. This chain's CDR3 is CASSVEAGLLQETQYF. For the CDR3, the DNA is TGTGCCAGCAGCGTAGAAGCGGGATTGTTACAAGAGACCCAGTACTTC.

The CDR3 loop is CASSQRRADPLDEQFF. CDR3 nucleotide sequence: TGTGCCAGCAGCCAGCGCCGGGCTGACCCTCTGGATGAGCAGTTCTTC. The chain uses TRBV11-3 and TRBJ2-1; D remains unclear. V lost 5 bases and J lost 8, with 22 bases in between. CDR3 length: 16 amino acids. Germline loops: CDR1 SGHNT, CDR2 YENEEA.

This clonotype was observed many times. The rearrangement joins TRBV12-3 or TRBV12-4 to TRBJ1-5, with unresolved D. This CDR3 has 13 amino acids. V gave up 5 bases and J gave up 2 bases, with 7 bases separating them. The CDR3 DNA sequence: TGTGCCAGCAGTCCCGTGCGCAATCAGCCCCAGCATTTT. This translates into CASSPVRNQPQHF.

At least ten counts were recorded for this clonotype. This chain connects TRBV20-1 to TRBJ2-1; TRBD2 matches 8 bases. Germline CDR1 and CDR2: DFQATT and SNEGSKA (reference sequence). The CDR3 totals 15 residues. The junction had 8 bases not matched to a gene; V was cut back by 1 base and J by 6 bases. CDR3 residues: CSARAPGGPGNEQFF. The CDR3 DNA follows: TGCAGTGCTAGAGCCCCGGGAGGGCCGGGCAATGAGCAGTTCTTC.

This clonotype was seen many times. This chain connects TRBV6-5 to TRBJ2-5, with a possible D match to TRBD2 (6 bases). V was clipped by 0 bases and J by 5 bases, with 10 bases between them. This CDR3 spans 14 amino acids. Germline V gene data show CDR1 as MNHEY and CDR2 as SVGAGI. DNA for the CDR3: TGTGCCAGCAGTTACTCGCTTGGGAGGGAGACCCAGTACTTC. Translating it yields CASSYSLGRETQYF.

As for this clonotype: This may be a read error, as it is one base from a much larger clone. The chain couples TRBV5-1 to TRBJ2-3; weak D call: TRBD1 (6 bases). Germline CDR1 and CDR2: SGHRS and YFSETQ. V was clipped by 4 bases and J by 2 bases, with 14 bases between them. This CDR3 contains 15 residues. CDR3 in DNA: TGCGCCAGCAGCACCGCGCAGGGGAACACAGATACGCAGTATTTT. Translating it yields CASSTAQGNTDTQYF.

The V call is TRBV9, the J call TRBJ2-6; D remains ambiguous. Trimming took off 10 bases at V and 0 bases at J, with 14 bases between the two ends. The germline CDR1 and CDR2 sequences are SGDLS and YYNGEE. The CDR3 extends over 15 amino acids. As DNA, the CDR3 is TGTGCCTCCCAGTCGGAGCTCTCTGGGGCCAACGTCCTGACTTTC. Protein: CASQSELSGANVLTF.

This clonotype was seen many times. The rearrangement uses TRBV12-3 or TRBV12-4 and TRBJ2-7, with D possibly TRBD2 on 5 matching bases. There are 14 residues in the CDR3. V was trimmed by 5 bases and J by 2 bases, leaving 13 bases between them. CDR3 residues: CASSTRVGAYEQYF. The CDR3 nucleotides read TGTGCCAGCAGTACCCGCGTGGGAGCCTACGAGCAGTACTTC.

This sequence joins TRBV29-1 and TRBJ1-1; weak D call: TRBD1 (6 bases). Germline V gives CDR1 SQVTM, CDR2 ANQGSEA. The CDR3 is 11 amino acids. The V and J ends lost 6 bases and 8 bases respectively, with 13 bases between them. CDR3 nucleotides: TGCAGCGTCCCCGGGGGCAGGGAAGCTTTCTTT. This sequence encodes CSVPGGREAFF. Full variable domain (missing parts from reference TRBV29-1 and TRBJ1-1): SAVISQKPSRDICQRGTSLTIQCQVDSQVTMMFWYRQQPGQSLTLIATANQGSEATYESGFVIDKFPISRPNLTFSTLTVSNMSPEDSSIYLCSVPGGREAFFGQGTRLTVV.

This clonotype was recorded many times. The V call is TRBV12-3 or TRBV12-4, the J call TRBJ2-5, with 11 nucleotides matching TRBD1. The CDR3 is 15 amino acids. The ends lost 6 bases at V and 5 bases at J; junction bases unmatched: 8. As DNA, the CDR3 is TGTGCCAGCAGCTACGGACAGGGGGCAGGCGAGACCCAGTACTTC. Its protein is CASSYGQGAGETQYF.

This clonotype occurred a few times. This rearrangement joins TRBV5-1 to TRBJ2-1; tentative D call: TRBD2 (5 bases). The germline gives CDR1 SGHRS, CDR2 YFSETQ. The CDR3 is made up of 15 amino acids. Between the trimmed V and J ends, which lost 0 bases and 3 bases, there was a span of 10 bases. CDR3 sequence reads: CASSLGAEGYNEQFF. CDR3 coding DNA: TGCGCCAGCAGCTTGGGGGCCGAGGGCTACAATGAGCAGTTCTTC.